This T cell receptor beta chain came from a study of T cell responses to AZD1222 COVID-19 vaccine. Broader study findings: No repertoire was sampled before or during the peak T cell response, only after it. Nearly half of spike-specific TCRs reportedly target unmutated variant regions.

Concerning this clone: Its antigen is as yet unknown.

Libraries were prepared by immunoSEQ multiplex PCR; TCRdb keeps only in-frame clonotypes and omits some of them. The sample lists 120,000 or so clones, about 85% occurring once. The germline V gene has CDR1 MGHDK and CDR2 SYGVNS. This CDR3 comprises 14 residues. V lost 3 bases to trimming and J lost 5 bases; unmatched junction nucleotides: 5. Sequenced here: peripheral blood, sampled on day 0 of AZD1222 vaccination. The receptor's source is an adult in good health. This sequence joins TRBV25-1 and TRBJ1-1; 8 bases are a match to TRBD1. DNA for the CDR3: TGTGCCAGCAGTGACAGGGGGCAGAAGACTGAAGCTTTCTTT. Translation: CASSDRGQKTEAFF.